This is a list of T cell receptor beta chains from one sample in a study of technical replicates of blood from several donors. Libraries were prepared by immunoSEQ multiplex PCR; TCRdb keeps only in-frame clonotypes and omits some of them. Of 55,000 to 75,000 clones listed, less than 95% are singletons. Sequencing was carried out using PBMCs. Receptor source: a human donor in good health. Some clones in this sample may be carry-over from other donors' samples. The conserved cysteine and the conserved F or W are not part of the CDR3 here.

TRBJ1-3 13 TRBV15 ATSRVTPSGNTIY
TRBJ1-2 11 TRBV27 ASSFWGGYGYT
TRBJ2-1 14 TRBV7-2 ASSLVPQRDYNEQF
TRBJ2-3 13 TRBV6-1 ASPRPGEMTDTQY
TRBJ2-7 11 TRBV5-1 ASSLDWGGEQY
TRBJ2-1 11 TRBV7-2 ASSRTDYNEQF
TRBJ2-5 10 TRBV27 ASREGGKTQY
TRBJ1-5 11 TRBV7-2 ASSPDRDQPQH
TRBJ2-5 13 TRBV6-6 ASSYWGGNQETQY
TRBJ2-1 13 TRBV7-3 ASSLTGGRFNEQF
TRBJ1-2 12 TRBV6-5 ASSYSQTGNGYT
TRBJ1-2 11 TRBV5-4 ASSLGEGYGYT
TRBJ2-7 11 TRBV6-6 ASTPLANYEQY
TRBJ2-6 18 TRBV4-3 ASSQVLGLAGESGANVLT
TRBJ2-7 12 TRBV29-1 SVGQVGAMGEQY
TRBJ1-3 11 TRBV29-1 SAGQGYGNTIY
TRBJ1-1 13 TRBV5-1 ASSELQGGRTEAF
TRBJ1-2 12 TRBV15 ATSREGDSWGYT
TRBJ2-1 12 TRBV5-1 ASSPSDRHNEQF
TRBJ2-7 13 TRBV5-4 ASSLAGTPAGEQY
TRBJ2-2 14 TRBV7-2 ASSSVGVRGTGELF
TRBJ2-5 12 TRBV9 ASSVGLRQETQY
TRBJ1-1 12 TRBV7-3 ASSLRQGNTEAF
TRBJ2-3 13 TRBV10-1 ASSRRQGGTDTQY
TRBJ1-4 12 TRBV30 AWKKQETNEKLF